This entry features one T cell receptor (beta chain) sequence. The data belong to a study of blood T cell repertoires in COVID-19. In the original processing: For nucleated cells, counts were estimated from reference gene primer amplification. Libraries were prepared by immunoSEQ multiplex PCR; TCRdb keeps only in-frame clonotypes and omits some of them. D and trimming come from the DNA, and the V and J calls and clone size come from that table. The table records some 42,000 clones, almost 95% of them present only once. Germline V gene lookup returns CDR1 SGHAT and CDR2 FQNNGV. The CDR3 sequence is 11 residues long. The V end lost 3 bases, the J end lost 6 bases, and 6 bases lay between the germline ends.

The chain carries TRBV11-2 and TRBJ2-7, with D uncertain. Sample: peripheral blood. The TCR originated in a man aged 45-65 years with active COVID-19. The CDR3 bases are TGTGCCAGCAGCTTCAATGTCGAGCAGTACTTC. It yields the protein CASSFNVEQYF.